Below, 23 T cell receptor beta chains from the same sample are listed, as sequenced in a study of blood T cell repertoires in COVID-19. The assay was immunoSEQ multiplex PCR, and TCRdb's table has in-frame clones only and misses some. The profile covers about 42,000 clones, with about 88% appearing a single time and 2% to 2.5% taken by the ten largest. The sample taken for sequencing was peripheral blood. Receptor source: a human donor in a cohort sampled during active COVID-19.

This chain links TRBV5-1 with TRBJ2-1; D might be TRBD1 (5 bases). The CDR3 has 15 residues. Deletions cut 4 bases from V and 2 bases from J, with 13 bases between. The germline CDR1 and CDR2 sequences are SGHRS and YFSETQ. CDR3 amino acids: CASSLDSPPYNEQFF. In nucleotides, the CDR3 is TGCGCCAGCAGCCTTGACAGCCCTCCCTACAATGAGCAGTTCTTC.

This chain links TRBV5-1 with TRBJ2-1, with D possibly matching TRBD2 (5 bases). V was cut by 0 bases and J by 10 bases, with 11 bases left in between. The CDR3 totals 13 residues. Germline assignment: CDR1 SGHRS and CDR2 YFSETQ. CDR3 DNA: TGCGCCAGCAGCTTGGTGCCTCGGGGAGAGCAGTTCTTC. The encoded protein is CASSLVPRGEQFF. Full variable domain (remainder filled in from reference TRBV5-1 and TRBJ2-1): KAGVTQTPRYLIKTRGQQVTLSCSPISGHRSVSWYQQTPGQGLQFLFEYFSETQRNKGNFPGRFSGRQFSNSRSEMNVSTLELGDSALYLCASSLVPRGEQFFGPGTRLTVL.

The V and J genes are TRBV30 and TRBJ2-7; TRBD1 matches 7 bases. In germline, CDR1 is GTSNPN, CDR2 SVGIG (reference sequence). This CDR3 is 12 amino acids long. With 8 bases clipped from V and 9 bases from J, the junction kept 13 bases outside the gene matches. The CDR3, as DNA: TGTGCCAGCAAAGAACAGGGGACACGGCAGTACTTC. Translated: CASKEQGTRQYF.

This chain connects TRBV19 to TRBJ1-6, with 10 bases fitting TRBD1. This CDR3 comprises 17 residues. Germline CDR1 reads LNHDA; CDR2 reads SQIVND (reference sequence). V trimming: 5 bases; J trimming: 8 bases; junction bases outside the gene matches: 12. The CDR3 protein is CASSPVPGTGAYSPLHF. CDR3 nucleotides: TGTGCCAGTAGTCCCGTTCCCGGGACAGGGGCATATTCACCCCTCCACTTT.

CDR3 protein: CASSLAGTRQGAQYF. The CDR3 region has the DNA TGTGCCAGCAGCTTAGCCGGGACTAGGCAAGGGGCCCAGTACTTC. This chain links TRBV13 with TRBJ2-5, with 8 bases fitting TRBD2. CDR1 is PRHDT, CDR2 FYEKMQ, per germline (reference sequence). The CDR3 consists of 15 residues. V gave up 1 base and J gave up 9 bases; unmatched junction bases: 10.

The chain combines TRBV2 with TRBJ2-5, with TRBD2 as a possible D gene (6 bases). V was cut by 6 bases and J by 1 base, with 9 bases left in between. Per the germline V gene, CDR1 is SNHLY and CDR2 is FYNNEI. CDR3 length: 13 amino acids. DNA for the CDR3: TGTGCCAGCAGGTATAGCGGCCAAGAGACCCAGTACTTC. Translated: CASRYSGQETQYF.

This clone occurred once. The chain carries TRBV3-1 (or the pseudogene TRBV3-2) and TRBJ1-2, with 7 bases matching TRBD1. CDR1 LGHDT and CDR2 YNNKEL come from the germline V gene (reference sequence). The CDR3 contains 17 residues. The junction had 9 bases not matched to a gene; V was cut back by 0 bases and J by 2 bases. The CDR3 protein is CASSQDKGAKGNYGYTF. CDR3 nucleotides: TGTGCCAGCAGCCAAGATAAGGGGGCGAAAGGCAACTATGGCTACACCTTC.

The CDR3 reads CASSQGTGIYEQYF. Here the CDR3 DNA reads TGTGCCAGCAGCCAAGGGACAGGGATCTACGAGCAGTACTTC. This rearrangement joins TRBV9 to TRBJ2-7; 9 bases line up with TRBD1. Germline-derived CDR1 and CDR2 are SGDLS and YYNGEE. V dropped 4 bases and J dropped 3; count of bases not matched to a gene: 5. This CDR3 contains 14 residues. The whole variable domain, filled in from reference TRBV9 and TRBJ2-7, reads DSGVTQTPKHLITATGQRVTLRCSPRSGDLSVYWYQQSLDQGLQFLIQYYNGEERAKGNILERFSAQQFPDLHSELNLSSLELGDSALYFCASSQGTGIYEQYFGPGTRLTVT.

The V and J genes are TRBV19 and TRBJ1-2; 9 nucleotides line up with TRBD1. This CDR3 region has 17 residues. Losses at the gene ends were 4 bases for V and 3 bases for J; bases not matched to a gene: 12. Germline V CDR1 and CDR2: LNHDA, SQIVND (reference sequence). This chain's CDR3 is CASSNHYPGQGDYGYTF. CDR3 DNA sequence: TGTGCCAGTAGTAACCACTATCCGGGACAGGGTGACTATGGCTACACCTTC.

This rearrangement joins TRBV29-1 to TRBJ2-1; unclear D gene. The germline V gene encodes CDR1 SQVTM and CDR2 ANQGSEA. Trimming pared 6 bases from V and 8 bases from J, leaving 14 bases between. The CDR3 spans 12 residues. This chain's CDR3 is CSVRLSADEQFF. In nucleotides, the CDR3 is TGCAGCGTGCGACTTTCAGCCGATGAGCAGTTCTTC.

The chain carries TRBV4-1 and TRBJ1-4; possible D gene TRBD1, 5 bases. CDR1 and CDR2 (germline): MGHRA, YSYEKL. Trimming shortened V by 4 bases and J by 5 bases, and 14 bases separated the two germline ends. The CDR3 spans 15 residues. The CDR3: CASSPGVEENEKLFF. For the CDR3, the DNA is TGCGCCAGCAGCCCGGGGGTAGAAGAGAATGAAAAACTGTTTTTT.

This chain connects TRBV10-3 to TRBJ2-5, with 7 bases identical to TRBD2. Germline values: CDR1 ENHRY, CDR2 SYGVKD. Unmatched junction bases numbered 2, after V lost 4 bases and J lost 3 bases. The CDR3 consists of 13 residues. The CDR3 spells CAISGGGEETQYF. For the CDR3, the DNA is TGTGCCATCAGTGGTGGGGGGGAAGAGACCCAGTACTTC.

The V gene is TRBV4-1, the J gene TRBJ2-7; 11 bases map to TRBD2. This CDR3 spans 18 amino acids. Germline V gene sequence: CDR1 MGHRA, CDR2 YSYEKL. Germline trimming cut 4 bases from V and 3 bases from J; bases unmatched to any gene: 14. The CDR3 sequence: CASSRPLRGGTSGYEQYF. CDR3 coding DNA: TGCGCCAGCAGCCGACCCCTTAGAGGAGGGACTAGCGGCTACGAGCAGTACTTC.

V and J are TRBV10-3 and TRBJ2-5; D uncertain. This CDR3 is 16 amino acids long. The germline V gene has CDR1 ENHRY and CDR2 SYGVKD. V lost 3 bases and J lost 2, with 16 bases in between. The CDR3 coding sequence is TGTGCCATCAGTGAATTTGATTTTCAAGCACAAGAGACCCAGTACTTC. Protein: CAISEFDFQAQETQYF.

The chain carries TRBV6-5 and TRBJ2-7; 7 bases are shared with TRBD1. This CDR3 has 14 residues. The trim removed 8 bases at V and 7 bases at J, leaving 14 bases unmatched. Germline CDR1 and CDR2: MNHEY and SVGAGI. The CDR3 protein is CASGTGTARREQYF. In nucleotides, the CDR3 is TGTGCCAGCGGAACCGGGACAGCTCGGCGGGAGCAGTACTTC.

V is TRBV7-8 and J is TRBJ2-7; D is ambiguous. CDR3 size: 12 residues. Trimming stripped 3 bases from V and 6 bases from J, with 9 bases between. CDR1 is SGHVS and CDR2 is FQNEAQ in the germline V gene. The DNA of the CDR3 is TGTGCCAGCAGCTTGATCAACTCCGAGCAGTACTTC. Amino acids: CASSLINSEQYF.

Written as DNA, the CDR3 is TGCGCCACCAGACCCCCTACAGGGGCCGAAAACACCGGGGAGCTGTTTTTT. Translation: CATRPPTGAENTGELFF. The chain carries TRBV5-1 and TRBJ2-2; TRBD1 aligns across 7 bases. Germline V gene data show CDR1 as SGHRS and CDR2 as YFSETQ. V shed 9 bases, J shed 2 bases, and the junction held 16 bases outside the gene matches. The CDR3 runs 17 residues.

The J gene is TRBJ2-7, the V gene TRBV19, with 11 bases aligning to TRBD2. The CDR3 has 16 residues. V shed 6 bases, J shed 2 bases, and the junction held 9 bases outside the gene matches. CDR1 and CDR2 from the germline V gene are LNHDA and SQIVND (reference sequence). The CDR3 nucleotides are TGTGCCAGTAGCACTCGGACTAGCGGGCCCGCCTACGAGCAGTACTTC. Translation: CASSTRTSGPAYEQYF.

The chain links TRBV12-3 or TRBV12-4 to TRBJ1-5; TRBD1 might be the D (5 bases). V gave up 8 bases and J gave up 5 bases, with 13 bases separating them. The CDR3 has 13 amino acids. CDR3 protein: CASAGGYHQPQHF. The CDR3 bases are TGTGCCAGCGCCGGGGGATACCATCAGCCCCAGCATTTT.

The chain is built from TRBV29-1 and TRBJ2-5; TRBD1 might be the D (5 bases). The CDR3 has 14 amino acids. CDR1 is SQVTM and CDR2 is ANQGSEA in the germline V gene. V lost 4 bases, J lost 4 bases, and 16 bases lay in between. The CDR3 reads CSVVLFRVPETQYF. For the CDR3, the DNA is TGCAGCGTTGTTCTCTTCAGGGTCCCAGAGACCCAGTACTTC.

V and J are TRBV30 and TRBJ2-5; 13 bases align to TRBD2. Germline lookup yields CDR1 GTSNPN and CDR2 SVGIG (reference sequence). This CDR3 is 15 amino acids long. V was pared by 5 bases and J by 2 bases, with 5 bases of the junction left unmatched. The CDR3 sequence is CAWATSGGPQETQYF. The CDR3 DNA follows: TGTGCCTGGGCGACTAGCGGGGGGCCTCAAGAGACCCAGTACTTC.

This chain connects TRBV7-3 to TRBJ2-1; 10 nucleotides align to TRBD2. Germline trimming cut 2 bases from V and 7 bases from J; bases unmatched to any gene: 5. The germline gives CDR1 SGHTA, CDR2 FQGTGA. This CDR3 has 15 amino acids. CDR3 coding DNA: TGTGCCAGCAGCTTAGGCCGGACTAGCGGTAATGAGCAGTTCTTC. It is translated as CASSLGRTSGNEQFF.

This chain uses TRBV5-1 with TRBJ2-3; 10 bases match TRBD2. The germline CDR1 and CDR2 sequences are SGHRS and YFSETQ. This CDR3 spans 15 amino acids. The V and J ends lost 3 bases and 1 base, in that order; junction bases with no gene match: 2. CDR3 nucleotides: TGCGCCAGCAGCTCCACTAGCGGGGGCACAGATACGCAGTATTTT. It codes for CASSSTSGGTDTQYF. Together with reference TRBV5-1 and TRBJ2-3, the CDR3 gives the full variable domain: KAGVTQTPRYLIKTRGQQVTLSCSPISGHRSVSWYQQTPGQGLQFLFEYFSETQRNKGNFPGRFSGRQFSNSRSEMNVSTLELGDSALYLCASSSTSGGTDTQYFGPGTRLTVL.